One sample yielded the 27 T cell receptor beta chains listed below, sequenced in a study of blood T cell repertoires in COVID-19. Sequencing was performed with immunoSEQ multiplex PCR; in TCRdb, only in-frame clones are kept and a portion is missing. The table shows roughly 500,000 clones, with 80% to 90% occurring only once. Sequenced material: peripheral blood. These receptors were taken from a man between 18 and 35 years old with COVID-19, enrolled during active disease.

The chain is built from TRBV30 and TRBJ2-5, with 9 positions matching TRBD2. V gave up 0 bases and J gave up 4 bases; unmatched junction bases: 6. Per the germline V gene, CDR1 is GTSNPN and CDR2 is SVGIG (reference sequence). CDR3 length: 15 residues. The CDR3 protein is CAWSVQGLAPETQYF. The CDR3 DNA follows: TGTGCCTGGAGTGTACAGGGACTAGCCCCAGAGACCCAGTACTTC.

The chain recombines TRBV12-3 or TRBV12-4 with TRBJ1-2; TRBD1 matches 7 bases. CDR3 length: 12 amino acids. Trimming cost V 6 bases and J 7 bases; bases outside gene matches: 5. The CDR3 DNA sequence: TGTGCCAGCAGACGACAGGGCGCTGGCTACACCTTC. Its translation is CASRRQGAGYTF.

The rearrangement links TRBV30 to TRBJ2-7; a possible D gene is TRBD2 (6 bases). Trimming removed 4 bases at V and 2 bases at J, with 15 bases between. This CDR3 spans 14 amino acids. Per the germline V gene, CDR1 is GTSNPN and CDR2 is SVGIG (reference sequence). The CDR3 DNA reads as TGTGCCTGGATTAGCGGACACTCACCCTACGAGCAGTACTTC. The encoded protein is CAWISGHSPYEQYF.

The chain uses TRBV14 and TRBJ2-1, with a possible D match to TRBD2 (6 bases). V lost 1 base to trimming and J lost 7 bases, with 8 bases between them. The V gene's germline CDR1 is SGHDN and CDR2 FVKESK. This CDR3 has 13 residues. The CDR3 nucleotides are TGTGCCAGCAGCCAAGGACTAGGTAATGAGCAGTTCTTC. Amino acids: CASSQGLGNEQFF.

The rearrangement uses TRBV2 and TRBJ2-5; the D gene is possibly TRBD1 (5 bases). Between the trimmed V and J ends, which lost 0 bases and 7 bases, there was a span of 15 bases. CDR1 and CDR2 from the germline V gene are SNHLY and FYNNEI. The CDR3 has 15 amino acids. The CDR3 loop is CASSEALQGVTTQYF. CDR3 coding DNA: TGTGCCAGCAGTGAAGCGCTTCAAGGGGTTACGACCCAGTACTTC.

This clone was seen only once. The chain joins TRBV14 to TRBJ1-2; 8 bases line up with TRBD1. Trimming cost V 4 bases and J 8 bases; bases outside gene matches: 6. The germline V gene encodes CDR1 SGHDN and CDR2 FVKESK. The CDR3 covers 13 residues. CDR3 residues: CASSPGTGKGYTF. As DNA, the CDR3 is TGTGCCAGCAGCCCTGGGACAGGAAAAGGCTACACCTTC.

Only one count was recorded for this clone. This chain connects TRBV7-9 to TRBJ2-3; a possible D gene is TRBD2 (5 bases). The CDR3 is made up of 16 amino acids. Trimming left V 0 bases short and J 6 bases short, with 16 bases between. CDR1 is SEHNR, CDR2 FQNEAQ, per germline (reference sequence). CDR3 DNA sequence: TGTGCCAGCAGCTTAGCGCCAATAGCGAGGTCTGATACGCAGTATTTT. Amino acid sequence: CASSLAPIARSDTQYF. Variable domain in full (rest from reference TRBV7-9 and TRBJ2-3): DTGVSQNPRHKITKRGQNVTFRCDPISEHNRLYWYRQTLGQGPEFLTYFQNEAQLEKSRLLSDRFSAERPKGSFSTLEIQRTEQGDSAMYLCASSLAPIARSDTQYFGPGTRLTVL.

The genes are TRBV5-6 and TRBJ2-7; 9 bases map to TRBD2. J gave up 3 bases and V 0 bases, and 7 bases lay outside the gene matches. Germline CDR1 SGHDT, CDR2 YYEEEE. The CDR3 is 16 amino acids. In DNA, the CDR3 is TGTGCCAGCAGCTTGGAGGCTAGCGGGGTTTACTACGAGCAGTACTTC. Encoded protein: CASSLEASGVYYEQYF.

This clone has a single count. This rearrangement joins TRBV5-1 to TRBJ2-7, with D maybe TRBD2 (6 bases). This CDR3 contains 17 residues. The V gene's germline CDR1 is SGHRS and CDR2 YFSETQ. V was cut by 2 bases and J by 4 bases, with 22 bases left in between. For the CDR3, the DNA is TGCGCCAGCAGCTTTTCCGGGACCGGGGAGGCGGGGTACGAGCAGTACTTC. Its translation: CASSFSGTGEAGYEQYF. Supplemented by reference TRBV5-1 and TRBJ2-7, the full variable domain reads KAGVTQTPRYLIKTRGQQVTLSCSPISGHRSVSWYQQTPGQGLQFLFEYFSETQRNKGNFPGRFSGRQFSNSRSEMNVSTLELGDSALYLCASSFSGTGEAGYEQYFGPGTRLTVT.

DNA of the CDR3: TGTGCCAGCAGGGCGGGACAGAACTTGTCCCAGTACTTC. Translation: CASRAGQNLSQYF. V usage is TRBV2 and J usage is TRBJ2-5; D perhaps matches TRBD1 (7 bases). This CDR3 comprises 13 residues. V lost 6 bases and J 9 bases, leaving 17 bases between the germline ends. Germline assignment: CDR1 SNHLY and CDR2 FYNNEI.

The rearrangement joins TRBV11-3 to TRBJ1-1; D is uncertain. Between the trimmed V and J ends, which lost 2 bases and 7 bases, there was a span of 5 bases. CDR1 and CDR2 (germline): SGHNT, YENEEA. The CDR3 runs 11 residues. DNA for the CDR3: TGTGCCAGCAGCTTAACTGGTGAAGCTTTCTTT. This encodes CASSLTGEAFF.

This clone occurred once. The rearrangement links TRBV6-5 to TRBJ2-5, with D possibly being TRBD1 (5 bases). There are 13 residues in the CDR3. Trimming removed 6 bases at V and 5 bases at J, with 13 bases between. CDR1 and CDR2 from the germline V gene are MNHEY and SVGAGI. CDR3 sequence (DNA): TGTGCCAGCAGACCAGTAGGGGTGGAGACCCAGTACTTC. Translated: CASRPVGVETQYF.

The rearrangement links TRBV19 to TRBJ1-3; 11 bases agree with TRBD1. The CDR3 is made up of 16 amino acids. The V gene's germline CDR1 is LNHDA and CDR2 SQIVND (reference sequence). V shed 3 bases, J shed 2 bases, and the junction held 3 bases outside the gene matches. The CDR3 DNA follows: TGTGCCAGTAGTATGGGGGACAGGGGGACTGGAAACACCATATATTTT. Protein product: CASSMGDRGTGNTIYF.

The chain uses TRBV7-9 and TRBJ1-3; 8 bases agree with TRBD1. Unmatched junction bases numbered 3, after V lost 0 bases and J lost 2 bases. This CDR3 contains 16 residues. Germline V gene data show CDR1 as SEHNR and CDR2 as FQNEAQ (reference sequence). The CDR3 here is CASSLAEDRAGNTIYF. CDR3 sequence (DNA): TGTGCCAGCAGCTTAGCAGAGGACAGGGCTGGAAACACCATATATTTT.

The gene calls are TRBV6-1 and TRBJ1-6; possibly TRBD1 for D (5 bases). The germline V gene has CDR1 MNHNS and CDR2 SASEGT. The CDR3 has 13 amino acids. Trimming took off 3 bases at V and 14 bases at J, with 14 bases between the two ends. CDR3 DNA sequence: TGTGCCAGCAGTGAGGGGGGGTCGGGGGCCCTCCACTTT. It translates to CASSEGGSGALHF.

This chain's CDR3 is CASSLAVGLDEQYF. The DNA for the CDR3 is TGTGCCAGCAGCTTAGCGGTGGGGCTCGACGAGCAGTACTTC. This chain uses TRBV7-6 with TRBJ2-7; possibly TRBD1 for D (5 bases). The germline V gene has CDR1 SGHVS and CDR2 FNYEAQ. The CDR3 totals 14 residues. V was trimmed by 0 bases and J by 5 bases, leaving 11 bases between them.

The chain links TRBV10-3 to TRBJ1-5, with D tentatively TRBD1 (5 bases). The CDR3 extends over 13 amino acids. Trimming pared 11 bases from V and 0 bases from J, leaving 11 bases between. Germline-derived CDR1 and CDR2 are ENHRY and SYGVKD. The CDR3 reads CAAAQDSNQPQHF. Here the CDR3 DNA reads TGTGCCGCAGCACAGGATAGCAATCAGCCCCAGCATTTT.

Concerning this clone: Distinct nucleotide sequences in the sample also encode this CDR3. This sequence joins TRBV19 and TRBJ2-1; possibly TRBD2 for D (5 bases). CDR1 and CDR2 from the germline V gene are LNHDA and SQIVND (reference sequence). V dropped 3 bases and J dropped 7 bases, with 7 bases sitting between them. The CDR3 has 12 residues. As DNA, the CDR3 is TGTGCCAGTAGTATCGGGATGAATGAGCAGTTCTTC. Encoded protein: CASSIGMNEQFF.

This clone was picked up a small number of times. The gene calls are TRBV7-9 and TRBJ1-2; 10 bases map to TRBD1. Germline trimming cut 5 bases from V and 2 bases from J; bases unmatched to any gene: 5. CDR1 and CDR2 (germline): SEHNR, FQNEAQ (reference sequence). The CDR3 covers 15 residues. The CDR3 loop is CASSPWTGGNYGYTF. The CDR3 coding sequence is TGTGCCAGCAGCCCGTGGACAGGGGGGAACTATGGCTACACCTTC.

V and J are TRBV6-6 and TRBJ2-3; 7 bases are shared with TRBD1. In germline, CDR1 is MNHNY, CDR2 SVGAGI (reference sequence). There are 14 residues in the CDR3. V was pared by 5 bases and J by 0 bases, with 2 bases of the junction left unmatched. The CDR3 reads CASSPGQSTDTQYF. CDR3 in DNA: TGTGCCAGCAGTCCGGGACAGAGCACAGATACGCAGTATTTT.

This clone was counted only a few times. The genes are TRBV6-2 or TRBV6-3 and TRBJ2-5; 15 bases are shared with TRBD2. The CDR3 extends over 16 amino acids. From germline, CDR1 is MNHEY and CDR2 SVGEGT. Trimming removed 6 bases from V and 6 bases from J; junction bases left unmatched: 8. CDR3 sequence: CASSPRTSGRAKTQYF. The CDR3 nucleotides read TGTGCCAGCAGCCCCCGGACTAGCGGGAGGGCCAAGACCCAGTACTTC.

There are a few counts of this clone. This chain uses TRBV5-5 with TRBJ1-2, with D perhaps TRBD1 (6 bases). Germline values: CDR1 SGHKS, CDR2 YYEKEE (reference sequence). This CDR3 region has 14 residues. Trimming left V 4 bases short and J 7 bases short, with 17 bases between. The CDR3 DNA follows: TGTGCCAGCAGCCTGGGGCAGGGGACGAGTGGCTACACCTTC. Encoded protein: CASSLGQGTSGYTF.

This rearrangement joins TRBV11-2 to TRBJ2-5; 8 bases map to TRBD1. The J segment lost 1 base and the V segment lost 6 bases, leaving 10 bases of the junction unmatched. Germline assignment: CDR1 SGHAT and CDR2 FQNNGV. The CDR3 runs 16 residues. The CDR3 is CASSLRTGRTQETQYF. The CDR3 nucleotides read TGTGCCAGCAGTCTAAGGACAGGGAGGACCCAAGAGACCCAGTACTTC.

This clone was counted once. The CDR3 is CASRLRRLAIETQYF. CDR3 DNA: TGTGCCAGCCGACTAAGGCGACTAGCAATAGAGACCCAGTACTTC. This chain uses TRBV6-5 with TRBJ2-5; 7 bases are a match to TRBD2. V shed 8 bases, J shed 4 bases, and the junction held 13 bases outside the gene matches. Germline V gives CDR1 MNHEY, CDR2 SVGAGI. The CDR3 runs 15 residues.

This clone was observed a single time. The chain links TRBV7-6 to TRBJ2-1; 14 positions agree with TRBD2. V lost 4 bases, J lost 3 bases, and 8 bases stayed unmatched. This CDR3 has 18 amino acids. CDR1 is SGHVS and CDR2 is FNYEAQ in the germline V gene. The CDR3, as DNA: TGTGCCAGCAGCTCGCCCGAGACTAGCGGGAGGGTCTACAATGAGCAGTTCTTC. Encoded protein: CASSSPETSGRVYNEQFF.

This CDR3 reads CASTRGTGAYNEQFF. In nucleotides, the CDR3 is TGTGCCAGCACCCGCGGTACGGGGGCCTACAATGAGCAGTTCTTC. The chain is built from TRBV7-9 and TRBJ2-1; D perhaps matches TRBD2 (6 bases). V dropped 7 bases and J dropped 2 bases, with 15 bases sitting between them. This CDR3 is 15 amino acids long. Germline assignment: CDR1 SEHNR and CDR2 FQNEAQ (reference sequence).

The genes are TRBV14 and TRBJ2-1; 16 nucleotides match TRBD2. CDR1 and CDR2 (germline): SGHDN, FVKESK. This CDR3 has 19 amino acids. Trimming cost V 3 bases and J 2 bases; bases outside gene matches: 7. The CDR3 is CASSHLPGLAGGTYNEQFF. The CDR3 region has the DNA TGTGCCAGCAGCCACCTACCGGGACTAGCGGGAGGGACCTACAATGAGCAGTTCTTC.